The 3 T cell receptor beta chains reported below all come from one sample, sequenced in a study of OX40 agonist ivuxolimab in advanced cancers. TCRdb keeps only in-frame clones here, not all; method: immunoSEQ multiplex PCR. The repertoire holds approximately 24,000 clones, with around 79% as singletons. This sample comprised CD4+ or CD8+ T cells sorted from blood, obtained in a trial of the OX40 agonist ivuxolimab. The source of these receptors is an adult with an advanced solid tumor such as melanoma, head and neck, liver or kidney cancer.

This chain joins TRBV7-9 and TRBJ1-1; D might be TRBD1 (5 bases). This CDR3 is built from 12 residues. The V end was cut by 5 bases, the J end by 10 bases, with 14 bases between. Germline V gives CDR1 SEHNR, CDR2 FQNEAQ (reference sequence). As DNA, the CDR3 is TGTGCCAGCAGCACCCGTGGGCAGGGAGCTTTCTTT. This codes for CASSTRGQGAFF.

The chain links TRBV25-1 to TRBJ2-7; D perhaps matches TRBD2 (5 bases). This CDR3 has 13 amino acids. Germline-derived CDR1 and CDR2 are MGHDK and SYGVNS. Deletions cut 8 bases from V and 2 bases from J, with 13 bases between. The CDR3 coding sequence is TGTGCCAGCGGACGGACTCCTGCCTACGAGCAGTACTTC. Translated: CASGRTPAYEQYF.

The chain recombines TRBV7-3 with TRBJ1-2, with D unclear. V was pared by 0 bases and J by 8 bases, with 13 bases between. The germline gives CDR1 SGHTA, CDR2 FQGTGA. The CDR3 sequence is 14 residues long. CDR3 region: CASSLTAEGGGYTF. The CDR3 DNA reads TGTGCCAGCAGCTTAACAGCGGAGGGAGGGGGCTACACCTTC.